The 21 T cell receptor beta chains below were found in one sample sequenced in a study of cytomegalovirus exposure and HLA in healthy donors. With 60 Vbeta and 13 Jbeta primers, the PCR was carried out. The assay was immunoSEQ multiplex PCR, and TCRdb's table has in-frame clones only and misses some. Found here are around 150,000 clones, roughly four fifths of them singletons; the top ten hold 1%. Sequencing input: PBMCs. Source of these receptors: a middle-aged woman in good health and CMV-seronegative.

The rearrangement uses TRBV5-1 and TRBJ2-3, with 11 bases that match TRBD2. V lost 0 bases, J lost 3 bases, and 3 bases stayed unmatched. The CDR3 runs 16 residues. CDR1 and CDR2 (germline): SGHRS, YFSETQ. This chain's CDR3 is CASSLVTSGDTDTQYF. DNA for the CDR3: TGCGCCAGCAGCTTGGTGACTAGCGGGGATACAGATACGCAGTATTTT.

CDR3 amino acids: CASSQEGTTSTISSYNEQFF. CDR3 DNA sequence: TGTGCCAGCAGCCAAGAAGGGACTACCAGCACCATCAGCTCCTACAATGAGCAGTTCTTC. The rearrangement joins TRBV4-2 to TRBJ2-1, with 7 bases lining up with TRBD2. CDR1 LGHNA and CDR2 YNFKEQ come from the germline V gene. Losses at the gene ends were 0 bases for V and 0 bases for J; bases not matched to a gene: 14. The CDR3 consists of 20 residues.

The chain couples TRBV9 to TRBJ1-4; perhaps TRBD1 as D (5 bases). The CDR3 is made up of 15 amino acids. V lost 3 bases and J lost 11, with 20 bases in between. From germline, CDR1 is SGDLS and CDR2 YYNGEE. The CDR3 protein is CASSALSGGEEKLFF. CDR3 sequence (DNA): TGTGCCAGCAGCGCACTGAGTGGGGGGGAGGAGAAACTGTTTTTT. The full variable domain, with the rest looked up from reference TRBV9 and TRBJ1-4, is DSGVTQTPKHLITATGQRVTLRCSPRSGDLSVYWYQQSLDQGLQFLIQYYNGEERAKGNILERFSAQQFPDLHSELNLSSLELGDSALYFCASSALSGGEEKLFFGSGTQLSVL.

To note about this clone: Other DNA sequences in this specimen translate into the identical CDR3. The V call is TRBV6-6, the J call TRBJ1-2, with a weak D call TRBD1 (6 bases). This CDR3 has 13 residues. Looked up from germline, CDR1 is MNHNY and CDR2 is SVGAGI (reference sequence). Trimming took 3 bases from V and 2 from J, leaving 7 bases between them. The CDR3 protein is CASSYGGNYGYTF. The CDR3 DNA sequence: TGTGCCAGCAGTTATGGGGGCAACTATGGCTACACCTTC.

The chain couples TRBV18 to TRBJ1-4; a weak D match, TRBD1 (6 bases). Trimming took 4 bases from V and 8 from J, leaving 14 bases between them. The CDR3 runs to 14 residues. Germline CDR1 KGHSH, CDR2 LQKENI. The DNA for the CDR3 is TGTGCCAGCTCACTGAACAGGGAAGGGGAAAAACTGTTTTTT. Encoded protein: CASSLNREGEKLFF.

V is TRBV28 and J is TRBJ2-2; TRBD1 matches 7 bases. V shed 8 bases, J shed 6 bases, and the junction held 15 bases outside the gene matches. The germline V gene has CDR1 MDHEN and CDR2 SYDVKM. The CDR3 is 16 residues long. The CDR3 region is CASGSTGTEIPGELFF. The CDR3 nucleotides are TGTGCCAGCGGAAGTACCGGGACAGAAATCCCCGGGGAGCTGTTTTTT.

The chain combines TRBV6-5 with TRBJ2-1, with TRBD2 as a possible D gene (5 bases). Trimming stripped 6 bases from V and 0 bases from J, with 12 bases between. The CDR3 loop spans 15 amino acids. CDR1 MNHEY and CDR2 SVGAGI come from the germline V gene. CDR3 nucleotides: TGTGCCAGCAGGTTCGGGGTAGGCTCCTACAATGAGCAGTTCTTC. Its protein is CASRFGVGSYNEQFF.

V and J are TRBV30 and TRBJ2-1; D is perhaps TRBD2 (5 bases). Germline V CDR1 and CDR2: GTSNPN, SVGIG (reference sequence). The CDR3 spans 12 residues. V lost 2 bases, J lost 6 bases, and 8 bases lay in between. CDR3 bases: TGTGCCTGGAGTCCGGGGTCCAATGAGCAGTTCTTC. It translates to CAWSPGSNEQFF.

This chain uses TRBV5-1 with TRBJ1-5; the match to TRBD1 covers 7 bases. The length of the CDR3 is 13 residues. V shed 0 bases and J 6 bases; nucleotides not matched to a gene: 0. CDR1 is SGHRS and CDR2 is YFSETQ in the germline V gene. The CDR3 region has the DNA TGCGCCAGCAGCTTGGACAGGGGTCAGCCCCAGCATTTT. Its protein product is CASSLDRGQPQHF.

The chain links TRBV6-5 to TRBJ2-1; 12 bases are shared with TRBD2. This CDR3 has 15 amino acids. CDR1 is MNHEY and CDR2 is SVGAGI in the germline V gene. Trimming cost V 7 bases and J 5 bases; bases outside gene matches: 6. CDR3 nucleotides: TGTGCCAGCACCACGACTAGCGGGGGTCACAATGAGCAGTTCTTC. Amino acid sequence: CASTTTSGGHNEQFF.

The gene calls are TRBV4-1 and TRBJ2-1; the match to TRBD2 covers 8 bases. The CDR3 loop spans 16 amino acids. V lost 0 bases and J lost 4; bases outside the gene matches: 5. Germline V lookup: CDR1 MGHRA, CDR2 YSYEKL. CDR3 in DNA: TGCGCCAGCAGCCAAGATGCACTAGCGGATTACAATGAGCAGTTCTTC. Translating it yields CASSQDALADYNEQFF.

The chain is built from TRBV5-6 and TRBJ1-1, with 9 bases matching TRBD1. Germline CDR1 is SGHDT and CDR2 is YYEEEE. V lost 0 bases and J lost 10; bases outside the gene matches: 10. There are 15 residues in the CDR3. CDR3 sequence (DNA): TGTGCCAGCAGCTTGGGTGACAGGGGGACCCGTGGAGCTTTCTTT. Protein: CASSLGDRGTRGAFF.

The chain uses TRBV18 and TRBJ2-7, with TRBD1 as a possible D gene (6 bases). The CDR3 spans 15 residues. Deletions cut 0 bases from V and 3 bases from J, with 12 bases between. Germline-derived CDR1 and CDR2 are KGHSH and LQKENI. The CDR3 spells CASSPPYRELYEQYF. For the CDR3, the DNA is TGTGCCAGCTCACCACCCTACAGGGAACTCTACGAGCAGTACTTC. Drawing the rest from reference TRBV18 and TRBJ2-7, the complete variable domain is NAGVMQNPRHLVRRRGQEARLRCSPMKGHSHVYWYRQLPEEGLKFMVYLQKENIIDESGMPKERFSAEFPKEGPSILRIQQVVRGDSAAYFCASSPPYRELYEQYFGPGTRLTVT.

This chain links TRBV30 with TRBJ2-1; D is possibly TRBD2 (5 bases). CDR1 and CDR2 from the germline V gene are GTSNPN and SVGIG (reference sequence). Between the trimmed V and J ends, which lost 5 bases and 2 bases, there was a span of 16 bases. There are 15 residues in the CDR3. CDR3 sequence reads: CAWQRLSGTYNEQFF. The CDR3 nucleotides are TGTGCCTGGCAGAGACTCAGCGGTACCTACAATGAGCAGTTCTTC.

This clone appeared once. This specimen includes other DNA sequences encoding the same CDR3. The chain combines TRBV28 with TRBJ1-5, with a possible D match to TRBD1 (5 bases). The CDR3 loop spans 12 amino acids. The germline gives CDR1 MDHEN, CDR2 SYDVKM. V shed 6 bases and J shed 3 bases, with 6 bases lying between them. CDR3: CASRTVNQPQHF. CDR3 in DNA: TGTGCCAGCAGGACAGTCAATCAGCCCCAGCATTTT.

The chain is built from TRBV19 and TRBJ1-5; tentative D call: TRBD1 (5 bases). V was trimmed by 6 bases and J by 1 base, leaving 13 bases between them. This CDR3 spans 15 amino acids. Germline CDR1 is LNHDA and CDR2 is SQIVND (reference sequence). This CDR3 is CASRTRVGSNQPQHF. The CDR3 nucleotides read TGTGCCAGTAGAACCAGGGTGGGAAGCAATCAGCCCCAGCATTTT.

The chain is built from TRBV2 and TRBJ1-2; D gene ambiguous. The CDR3 extends over 13 amino acids. The V and J ends lost 3 bases and 4 bases respectively, with 9 bases between them. Germline values: CDR1 SNHLY, CDR2 FYNNEI. CDR3 region: CASSDSVTYGYTF. CDR3 sequence (DNA): TGTGCCAGCAGTGATTCAGTTACCTATGGCTACACCTTC.

The J gene is TRBJ1-1, the V gene TRBV29-1; possible D gene TRBD1, 6 bases. V was shortened by 4 bases and J by 4 bases, with 16 bases between the two germline ends. Germline CDR1 reads SQVTM; CDR2 reads ANQGSEA. This CDR3 region has 14 residues. This CDR3 is CSVGEQGRITEAFF. The CDR3 DNA is TGCAGCGTTGGAGAACAGGGTCGGATCACTGAAGCTTTCTTT.

This chain uses TRBV11-3 with TRBJ2-2; D not certain. CDR3 length: 14 residues. V lost 5 bases to trimming and J lost 1 base, with 8 bases between them. Germline V CDR1 and CDR2: SGHNT, YENEEA. CDR3 nucleotides: TGTGCCAGCAGCCCCCTAGAGAACACCGGGGAGCTGTTTTTT. Encoded protein: CASSPLENTGELFF.

The chain carries TRBV18 and TRBJ1-2; TRBD1 agrees at 9 bases. Germline-derived CDR1 and CDR2 are KGHSH and LQKENI. This CDR3 has 13 residues. The V and J ends lost 6 bases and 8 bases, in that order; junction bases with no gene match: 7. The CDR3 DNA reads as TGTGCCAGCTCCCCAGACAGGGGGGAAGGCTACACCTTC. Its translation is CASSPDRGEGYTF.

The chain recombines TRBV27 with TRBJ1-1, with 7 bases that match TRBD1. The V gene end was trimmed by 4 bases and the J gene end by 5 bases; junction bases not matched to a gene: 7. Germline V gives CDR1 MNHEY, CDR2 SMNVEV (reference sequence). The CDR3 extends over 14 amino acids. CDR3 nucleotide sequence: TGTGCCAGCAGTTCACAAGGGGGCCGGACTGAAGCTTTCTTT. The encoded protein is CASSSQGGRTEAFF.